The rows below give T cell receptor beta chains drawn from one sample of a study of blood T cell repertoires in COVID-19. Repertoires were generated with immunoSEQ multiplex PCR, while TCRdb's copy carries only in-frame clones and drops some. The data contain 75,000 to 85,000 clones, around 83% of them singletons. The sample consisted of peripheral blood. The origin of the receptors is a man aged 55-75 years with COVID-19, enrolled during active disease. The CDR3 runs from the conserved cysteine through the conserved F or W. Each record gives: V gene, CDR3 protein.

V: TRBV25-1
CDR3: CEPGREPYEQYF

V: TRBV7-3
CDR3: CASSPGTSGRAGTGELFF

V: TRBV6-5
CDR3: CASSYSGNRVHTF

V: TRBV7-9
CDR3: CASSHPGGGLYEQYF

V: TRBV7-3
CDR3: CASSLRVQGLGEQFF

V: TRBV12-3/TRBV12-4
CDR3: CASSLGLKTQYF

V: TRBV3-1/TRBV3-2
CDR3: CASSQVTGRGQGGYTF

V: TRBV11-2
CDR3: CASSTDRGNTEAFF

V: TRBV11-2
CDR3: CASSFETRPNNEQFF

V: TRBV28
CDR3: CASSPSDRGFGNTIYF

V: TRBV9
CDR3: CASSVAAGMLGSHEKLFF

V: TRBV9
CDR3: CASSVASGGRTGELFF

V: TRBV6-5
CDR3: CASGTQQHYGYTF

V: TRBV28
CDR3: CASSSQGQPAGYGYTF

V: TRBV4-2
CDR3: CASSQRLSPLLTNEKLFF

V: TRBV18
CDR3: CASSPQRRVAKNIQYF

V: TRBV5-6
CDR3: CASSYVQDRGRGEQFF